The 16 T cell receptor beta chains below were found in one sample sequenced in a study of long-term antiretroviral therapy in people with HIV. An immunoSEQ assay, version v3.0, was performed at survey level. TCRdb keeps only in-frame clones here, not all; method: immunoSEQ multiplex PCR. The sample lists around 20,000 clones, around 79% seen once, with nearly 6.5% in the top ten. The specimen was unsorted PBMCs, collected at the start of antiretroviral therapy, before treatment. Receptor source: a man between 18 and 35 years old with HIV.

This sequence joins TRBV7-6 and TRBJ2-5; D is ambiguous. Trimming took 1 base from V and 2 from J, leaving 8 bases between them. This CDR3 comprises 14 residues. Per the germline V gene, CDR1 is SGHVS and CDR2 is FNYEAQ. For the CDR3, the DNA is TGTGCCAGCAGCTTAGTTACGGGTCAAGAGACCCAGTACTTC. It translates to CASSLVTGQETQYF.

The rearrangement uses TRBV2 and TRBJ1-2; 9 bases align to TRBD1. The germline V gene has CDR1 SNHLY and CDR2 FYNNEI. The junction had 3 bases not matched to a gene; V was cut back by 5 bases and J by 8 bases. The CDR3 sequence is 12 residues long. As DNA, the CDR3 is TGTGCCAGCAGTAACAGGGGGCAAGGCTACACCTTC. Amino acid sequence: CASSNRGQGYTF.

This chain joins TRBV6-4 and TRBJ2-5; 12 bases line up with TRBD2. Germline CDR1 and CDR2: MRHNA and SNTAGT. J gave up 4 bases and V 3 bases, and 9 bases lay outside the gene matches. This CDR3 is 17 amino acids long. The CDR3 is CASSDPPSGRARETQYF. CDR3 coding DNA: TGTGCCAGCAGTGATCCCCCTAGCGGGAGGGCCCGAGAGACCCAGTACTTC.

A few counts support this clone. The rearrangement links TRBV14 to TRBJ2-7, with D possibly being TRBD2 (5 bases). The V end lost 3 bases, the J end lost 2 bases, and 5 bases lay between the germline ends. The germline CDR1 and CDR2 sequences are SGHDN and FVKESK. The CDR3 is 12 amino acids. The DNA of the CDR3 is TGTGCCAGCAGCCAGGGAGCCTACGAGCAGTACTTC. This encodes CASSQGAYEQYF.

The rearrangement links TRBV6-6 to TRBJ2-7; tentatively, D is TRBD1 (6 bases). V lost 5 bases, J lost 1 base, and 12 bases lay in between. CDR1 is MNHNY and CDR2 is SVGAGI in the germline V gene (reference sequence). The CDR3 totals 14 residues. This chain's CDR3 is CASSDTGISYEQYF. DNA for the CDR3: TGTGCCAGCAGTGACACAGGGATATCCTACGAGCAGTACTTC.

By share, this clone ranks as medium-sized. This chain joins TRBV29-1 and TRBJ1-1, with D unclear. Trimming pared 7 bases from V and 1 base from J, leaving 7 bases between. The CDR3 is 11 residues long. Germline-derived CDR1 and CDR2 are SQVTM and ANQGSEA. This CDR3 is CSGKTNTEAFF. CDR3 coding DNA: TGCAGCGGGAAGACGAACACTGAAGCTTTCTTT.

This chain uses TRBV23-1 with TRBJ1-3; TRBD1 is a possible D gene (6 bases). TRBV23-1 is labeled an ORF, and its function is uncertain. There are 17 residues in the CDR3. Trimming stripped 4 bases from V and 1 base from J, with 17 bases between. The CDR3 here is CASSRKNRDSSGNTIYF. CDR3 coding DNA: TGCGCCAGCAGTCGAAAGAACAGGGACTCGTCTGGAAACACCATATATTTT.

The chain employs TRBV7-9 and TRBJ1-5, with D uncertain. CDR3 length equals 15 residues. The germline V gene encodes CDR1 SEHNR and CDR2 FQNEAQ (reference sequence). V gave up 3 bases and J gave up 4 bases, with 13 bases separating them. The chain's CDR3 is CASSFSGPGNQPQHF. The CDR3 nucleotides are TGTGCCAGCAGCTTTTCGGGTCCTGGGAATCAGCCCCAGCATTTT. Full variable domain (remainder filled in from reference TRBV7-9 and TRBJ1-5): DTGVSQNPRHKITKRGQNVTFRCDPISEHNRLYWYRQTLGQGPEFLTYFQNEAQLEKSRLLSDRFSAERPKGSFSTLEIQRTEQGDSAMYLCASSFSGPGNQPQHFGDGTRLSIL.

This chain uses TRBV19 with TRBJ2-7, with D maybe TRBD2 (6 bases). The CDR3 contains 11 residues. The V and J ends lost 5 bases and 6 bases respectively, with 8 bases between them. Per germline, CDR1 LNHDA and CDR2 SQIVND (reference sequence). CDR3: CASSLGGEQYF. The CDR3 DNA reads as TGTGCCAGTAGTTTGGGGGGCGAGCAGTACTTC.

The CDR3 nucleotides read TGTGCCAGCAGCCTACTGGGTTATGAGCAGTTCTTC. Translated, it gives CASSLLGYEQFF. The chain is built from TRBV7-3 and TRBJ2-1, with D hard to call. Germline V gene data show CDR1 as SGHTA and CDR2 as FQGTGA. The CDR3 extends over 12 amino acids. Trimming took off 5 bases at V and 8 bases at J, with 10 bases between the two ends.

The chain employs TRBV19 and TRBJ2-1, with 8 nucleotides matching TRBD1. Germline CDR1 reads LNHDA; CDR2 reads SQIVND (reference sequence). This CDR3 has 13 amino acids. J was trimmed by 7 bases and V by 4 bases; bases with no gene match: 3. CDR3 protein: CASSTGQVNEQFF. CDR3 nucleotide sequence: TGTGCCAGTAGTACGGGACAGGTAAATGAGCAGTTCTTC.

This clone was recorded only once. The genes are TRBV28 and TRBJ1-5; 8 bases map to TRBD1. The trim removed 5 bases at V and 8 bases at J, leaving 2 bases unmatched. This CDR3 is 12 amino acids long. Germline values: CDR1 MDHEN, CDR2 SYDVKM. As DNA, the CDR3 is TGTGCCAGCAGTCCAGGGGGCGAGCCCCAGCATTTT. It encodes CASSPGGEPQHF.

This chain uses TRBV6-5 with TRBJ2-2; D not resolved. Germline loops: CDR1 MNHEY, CDR2 SVGAGI. The CDR3 runs to 12 residues. Trimming removed 3 bases from V and 7 bases from J, with 6 bases in between. CDR3 in amino acids: CASSYGHGELFF. The CDR3 nucleotides are TGTGCCAGCAGTTATGGGCACGGGGAGCTGTTTTTT.

The rearrangement uses TRBV7-8 and TRBJ2-2, with D hard to call. Germline loops: CDR1 SGHVS, CDR2 FQNEAQ. The CDR3 runs to 15 residues. The ends were cut back, 1 base at V and 5 bases at J, with 11 bases in the middle. The CDR3 DNA reads as TGTGCCAGCAGCTTAGTGGGGATAAGGACCGGGGAGCTGTTTTTT. Translated: CASSLVGIRTGELFF.

This clone was observed a few times. The chain employs TRBV20-1 and TRBJ1-2; unclear D gene. The germline V gene has CDR1 DFQATT and CDR2 SNEGSKA (reference sequence). The V and J ends lost 6 bases and 3 bases respectively, with 5 bases between them. The CDR3 is 10 amino acids. Here the CDR3 reads CSAQYYGYTF. CDR3 nucleotide sequence: TGCAGTGCGCAATACTATGGCTACACCTTC.

The chain employs TRBV10-2 and TRBJ1-1; TRBD1 is a possible D gene (5 bases). V was shortened by 5 bases and J by 5 bases, with 12 bases between the two germline ends. Looked up from germline, CDR1 is WSHSY and CDR2 is SAAADI. This CDR3 spans 13 amino acids. CDR3 DNA: TGCGCCAGCAGTACCGGGGGAGGAACTGAAGCTTTCTTT. Translating it yields CASSTGGGTEAFF.